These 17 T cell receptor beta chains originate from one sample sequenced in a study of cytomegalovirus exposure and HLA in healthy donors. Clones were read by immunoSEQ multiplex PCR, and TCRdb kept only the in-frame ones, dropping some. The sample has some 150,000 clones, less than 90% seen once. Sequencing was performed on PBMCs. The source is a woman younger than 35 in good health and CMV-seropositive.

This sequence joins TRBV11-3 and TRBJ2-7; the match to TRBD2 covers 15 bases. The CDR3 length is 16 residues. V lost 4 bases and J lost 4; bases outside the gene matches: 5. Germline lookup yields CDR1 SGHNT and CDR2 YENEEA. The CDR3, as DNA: TGTGCCAGCAGCTCGGGACTAGCGGGAGGACAATACGAGCAGTACTTC. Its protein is CASSSGLAGGQYEQYF. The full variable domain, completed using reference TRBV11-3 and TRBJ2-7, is EAGVVQSPRYKIIEKKQPVAFWCNPISGHNTLYWYLQNLGQGPELLIRYENEEAVDDSQLPKDRFSAERLKGVDSTLKIQPAELGDSAVYLCASSSGLAGGQYEQYFGPGTRLTVT.

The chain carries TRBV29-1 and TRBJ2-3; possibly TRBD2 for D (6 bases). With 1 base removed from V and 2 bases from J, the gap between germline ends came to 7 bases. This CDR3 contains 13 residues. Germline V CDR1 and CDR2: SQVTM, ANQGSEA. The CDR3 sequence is CSVEGDSTDTQYF. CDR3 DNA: TGCAGCGTTGAAGGGGACTCCACAGATACGCAGTATTTT.

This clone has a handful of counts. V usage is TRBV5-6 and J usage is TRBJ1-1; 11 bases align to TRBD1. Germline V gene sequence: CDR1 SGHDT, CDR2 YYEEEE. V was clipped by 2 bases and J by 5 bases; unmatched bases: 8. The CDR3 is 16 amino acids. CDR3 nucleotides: TGTGCCAGCAGCTTCCTTTCCGGGACAGGGGGGACTGAAGCTTTCTTT. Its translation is CASSFLSGTGGTEAFF.

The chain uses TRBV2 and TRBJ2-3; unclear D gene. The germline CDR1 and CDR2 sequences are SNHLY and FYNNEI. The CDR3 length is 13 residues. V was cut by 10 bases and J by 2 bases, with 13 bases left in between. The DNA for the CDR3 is TGTGCCACCCCGAGGCGCTACACAGATACGCAGTATTTT. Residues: CATPRRYTDTQYF.

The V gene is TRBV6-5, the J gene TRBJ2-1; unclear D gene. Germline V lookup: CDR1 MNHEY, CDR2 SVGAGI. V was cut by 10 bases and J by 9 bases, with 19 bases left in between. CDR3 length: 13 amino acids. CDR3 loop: CATLRGTLGEQFF. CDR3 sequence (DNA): TGTGCCACCCTAAGAGGTACCCTGGGTGAGCAGTTCTTC.

The CDR3 protein is CASSRSRGSETQYF. The CDR3 DNA reads TGTGCCAGCAGCCGATCTAGGGGCAGCGAGACCCAGTACTTC. The J gene is TRBJ2-5, the V gene TRBV6-5, with D perhaps matching TRBD1 (5 bases). Germline assignment: CDR1 MNHEY and CDR2 SVGAGI. This CDR3 has 14 amino acids. Trimming shortened V by 6 bases and J by 5 bases, and 16 bases separated the two germline ends.

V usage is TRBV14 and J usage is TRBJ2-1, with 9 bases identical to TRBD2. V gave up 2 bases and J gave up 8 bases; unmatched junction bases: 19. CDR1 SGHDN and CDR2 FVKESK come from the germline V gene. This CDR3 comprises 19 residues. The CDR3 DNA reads TGTGCCAGCAGCCAAATTTTGCGGGAGGGCCGGGGCCCTTATGATGAGCAGTTCTTC. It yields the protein CASSQILREGRGPYDEQFF.

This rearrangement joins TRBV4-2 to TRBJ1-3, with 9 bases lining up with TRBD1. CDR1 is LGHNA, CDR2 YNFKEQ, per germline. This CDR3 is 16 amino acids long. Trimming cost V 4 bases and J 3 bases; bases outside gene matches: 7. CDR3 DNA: TGTGCCAGCAGCCGGGTACAGGGGGCAGGTGGAAACACCATATATTTT. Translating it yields CASSRVQGAGGNTIYF.

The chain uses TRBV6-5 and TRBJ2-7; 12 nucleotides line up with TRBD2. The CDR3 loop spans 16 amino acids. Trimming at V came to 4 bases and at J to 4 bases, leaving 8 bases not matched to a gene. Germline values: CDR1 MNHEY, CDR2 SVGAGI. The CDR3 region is CASSSGLAGGPYEQYF. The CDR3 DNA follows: TGTGCCAGCAGTTCGGGGCTAGCGGGAGGGCCGTACGAGCAGTACTTC.

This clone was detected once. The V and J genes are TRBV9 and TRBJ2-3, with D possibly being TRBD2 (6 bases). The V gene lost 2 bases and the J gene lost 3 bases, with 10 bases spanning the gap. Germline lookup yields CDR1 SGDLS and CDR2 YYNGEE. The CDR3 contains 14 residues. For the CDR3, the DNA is TGTGCCAGCAGCGTCACCGGGAGTACAGATACGCAGTATTTT. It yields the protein CASSVTGSTDTQYF.

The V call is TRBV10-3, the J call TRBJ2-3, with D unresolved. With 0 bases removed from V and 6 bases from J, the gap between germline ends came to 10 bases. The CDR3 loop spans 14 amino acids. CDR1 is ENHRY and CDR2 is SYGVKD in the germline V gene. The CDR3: CAISESTRVDTQYF. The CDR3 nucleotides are TGTGCCATCAGTGAGTCTACTCGCGTTGATACGCAGTATTTT.

The CDR3 protein is CASSPGGRLAKNIQYF. CDR3 DNA: TGTGCCAGCAGCCCGGGGGGGAGACTAGCCAAAAACATTCAGTACTTC. V usage is TRBV13 and J usage is TRBJ2-4; TRBD2 agrees at 8 bases. Germline V gene data show CDR1 as PRHDT and CDR2 as FYEKMQ (reference sequence). V shed 5 bases, J shed 0 bases, and the junction held 6 bases outside the gene matches. The CDR3 totals 16 residues.

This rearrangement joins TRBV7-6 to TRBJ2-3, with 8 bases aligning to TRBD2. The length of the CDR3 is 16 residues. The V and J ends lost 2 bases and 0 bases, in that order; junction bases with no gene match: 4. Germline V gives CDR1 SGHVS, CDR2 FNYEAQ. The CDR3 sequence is CASSLRGTRSTDTQYF. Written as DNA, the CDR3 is TGTGCCAGCAGCTTAAGGGGGACTAGAAGCACAGATACGCAGTATTTT.

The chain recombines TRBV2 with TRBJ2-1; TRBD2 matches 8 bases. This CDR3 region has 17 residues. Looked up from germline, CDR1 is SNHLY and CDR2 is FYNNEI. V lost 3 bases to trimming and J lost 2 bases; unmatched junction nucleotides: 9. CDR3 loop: CASSDLVSGKPYNEQFF. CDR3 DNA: TGTGCCAGCAGTGATTTGGTTAGCGGGAAACCCTACAATGAGCAGTTCTTC.

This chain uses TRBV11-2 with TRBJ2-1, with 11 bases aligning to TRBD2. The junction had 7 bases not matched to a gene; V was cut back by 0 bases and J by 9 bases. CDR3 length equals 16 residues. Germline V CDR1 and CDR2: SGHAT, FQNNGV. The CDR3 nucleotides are TGTGCCAGCAGCTTAGATATTAGCGGGAGGGCCGGTGAGCAGTTCTTC. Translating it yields CASSLDISGRAGEQFF. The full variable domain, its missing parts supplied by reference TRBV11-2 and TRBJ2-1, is EAGVAQSPRYKIIEKRQSVAFWCNPISGHATLYWYQQILGQGPKLLIQFQNNGVVDDSQLPKDRFSAERLKGVDSTLKIQPAKLEDSAVYLCASSLDISGRAGEQFFGPGTRLTVL.

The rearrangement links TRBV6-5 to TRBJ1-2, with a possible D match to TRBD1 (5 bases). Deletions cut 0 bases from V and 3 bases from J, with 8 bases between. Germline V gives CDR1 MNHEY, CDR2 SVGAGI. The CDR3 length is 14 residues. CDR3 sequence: CASSYSPGYYGYTF. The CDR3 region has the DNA TGTGCCAGCAGTTACTCCCCAGGGTACTATGGCTACACCTTC.

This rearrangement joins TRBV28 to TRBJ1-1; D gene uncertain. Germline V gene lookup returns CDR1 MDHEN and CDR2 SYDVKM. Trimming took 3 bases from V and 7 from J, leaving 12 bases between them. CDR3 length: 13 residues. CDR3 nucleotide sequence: TGTGCCAGCAGTTTGCCTGGGCCCTTTGAAGCTTTCTTT. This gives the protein CASSLPGPFEAFF.